The T cell receptor (beta chain) under discussion was sequenced for a study of CD8 T cells in Susac syndrome. Note on this clonotype: Its antigen is still unknown.

With random hexamers, about 0.5 to 1 ug RNA was reverse transcribed. The TCR beta CDR3 was amplified by immunoSEQ multiplex PCR across 54 Vbeta, 13 Jbeta. TCRdb re-called the immunoSEQ multiplex PCR reads through MiXCR, storing one row per CDR3 protein. The table has around 280,000 distinct CDR3 sequences, around 83% seen once. Relapsing-remitting disease, either stable or active, was present in the treatment-naive patients who were the multiple sclerosis controls. CDR1 and CDR2 from the germline V gene are KGHSH and LQKENI. Trimming shortened V by 8 bases and J by 5 bases, and 15 bases separated the two germline ends. The CDR3 is 14 amino acids. The study, taken as a whole, reports: A relatively small number of individuals underwent TCR sequencing and HLA analysis.

The source of this sequence is a human donor with multiple sclerosis. J is TRBJ2-2 and V is TRBV18; tentatively, D is TRBD1 (6 bases). The sample was CD8+ T cells from PBMCs. The DNA of the CDR3 is TGTGCCAGCAGGGGAACAGGGCAGACCGGGGAGCTGTTTTTT. This translates into CASRGTGQTGELFF.